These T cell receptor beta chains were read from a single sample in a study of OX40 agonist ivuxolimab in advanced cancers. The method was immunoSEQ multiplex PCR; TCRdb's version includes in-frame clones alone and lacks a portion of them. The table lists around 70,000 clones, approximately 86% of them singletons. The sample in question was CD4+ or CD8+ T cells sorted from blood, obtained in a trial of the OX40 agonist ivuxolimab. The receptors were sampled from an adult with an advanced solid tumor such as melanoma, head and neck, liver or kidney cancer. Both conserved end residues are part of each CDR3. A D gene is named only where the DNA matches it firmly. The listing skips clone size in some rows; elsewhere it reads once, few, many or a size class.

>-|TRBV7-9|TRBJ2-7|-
TGTGCCAGCAATGGGCGGGACTACGAGCAGTACTTC
CASNGRDYEQYF
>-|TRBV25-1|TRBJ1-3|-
TGTGCCAGCAGTGAAATAAGACCGGGCGGAAACACCATATATTTT
CASSEIRPGGNTIYF
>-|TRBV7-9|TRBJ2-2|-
TGTGCCAGCAGCCCCTCCCGTGCAGGGACCGGGGAGCTGTTTTTT
CASSPSRAGTGELFF
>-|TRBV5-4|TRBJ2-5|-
TGTGCCAGCATCCCATCAGTCGGGAGCCCGGAGACCCAGTACTTC
CASIPSVGSPETQYF
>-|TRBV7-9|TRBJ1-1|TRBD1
TGTGCCAGCAGCCCGCCGGGACAGGGGGCAAATTTGAACACTGAAGCTTTCTTT
CASSPPGQGANLNTEAFF
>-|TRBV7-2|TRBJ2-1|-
TGTGCCAGCAGCTTCGACAGCAGCTCCTACAATGAGCAGTTCTTC
CASSFDSSSYNEQFF
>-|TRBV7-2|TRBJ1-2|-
TGTGCCAGCAGCTTAGTAGGGGACTCTAACTATGGCTACACCTTC
CASSLVGDSNYGYTF
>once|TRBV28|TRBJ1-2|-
TGTGCCAGCAGACTGGTCGGGGACGGAAACTATGGCTACACCTTC
CASRLVGDGNYGYTF
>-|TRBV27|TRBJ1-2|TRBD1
TGTGCCAGCAGTCCAAACCCTGGGACAGGGAATGGCTACACCTTC
CASSPNPGTGNGYTF
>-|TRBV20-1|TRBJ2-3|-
TGCAGTGTTGATACGCAGTATTTT
CSVDTQYF
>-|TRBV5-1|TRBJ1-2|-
TGCGCCAGCAGCCCTCAAGACAGCCTCTATGGCTACACCTTC
CASSPQDSLYGYTF
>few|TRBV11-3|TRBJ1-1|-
TGTGCCAGCAGCTTGTCCGGGGACAACACTGAAGCTTTCTTT
CASSLSGDNTEAFF
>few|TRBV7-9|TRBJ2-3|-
TGTGCCAGCAGTAGCAGCACAGATACGCAGTATTTT
CASSSSTDTQYF
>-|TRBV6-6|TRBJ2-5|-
TGTGCCAGCAGTTACTCGAGGGCCCGAGAGACCCAGTACTTC
CASSYSRARETQYF
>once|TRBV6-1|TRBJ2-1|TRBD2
TGTGCCAGCAGTGAAAGCGGGAGGGCCCCAAATGAGCAGTTCTTC
CASSESGRAPNEQFF
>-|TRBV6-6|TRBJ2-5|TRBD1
TGTGCCAGCAGTAAAGGACAGGGAGACGGGGAGACCCAGTACTTC
CASSKGQGDGETQYF
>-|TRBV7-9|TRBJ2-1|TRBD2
TGTGCCAGCAGCTTAACTAGCGGGAGGCCTCCCTCCTACAATGAGCAGTTCTTC
CASSLTSGRPPSYNEQFF
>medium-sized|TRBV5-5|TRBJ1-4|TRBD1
TGTGCCAGCAGCACACAGGGGGCGGTATGGGAAAAACTGTTTTTT
CASSTQGAVWEKLFF
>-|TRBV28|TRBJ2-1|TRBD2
TGTGCCAGCAGTTCCTCGTTGGGACTAGCGGACATAACCCAGTTCTTC
CASSSSLGLADITQFF
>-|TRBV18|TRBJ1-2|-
TGTGCCAGCTCACCACCCGCCAGGGGCGACTGGTATGGCTACACCTTC
CASSPPARGDWYGYTF
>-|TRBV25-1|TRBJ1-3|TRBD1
TGTGCCAGCAGTGAGACAGGGGTAGCTGGAAACACCATATATTTT
CASSETGVAGNTIYF
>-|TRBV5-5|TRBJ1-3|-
TGTGCCAGCAGCTTACTGGGAGCTGGAAACACCATATATTTT
CASSLLGAGNTIYF
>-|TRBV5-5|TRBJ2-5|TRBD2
TGTGCCAGCAGCTTGTTGGCTAGCGGGGCACAAGAGACCCAGTACTTC
CASSLLASGAQETQYF
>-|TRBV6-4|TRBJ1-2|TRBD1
TGTGCCAGCAGTCGACACCAGGGGGGAGACTATGGCTACACCTTC
CASSRHQGGDYGYTF
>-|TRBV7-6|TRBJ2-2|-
TGTGCCAGCAGCCCACCGTCGGTAGGGGCCGGGGAGCTGTTTTTT
CASSPPSVGAGELFF
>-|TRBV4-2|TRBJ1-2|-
TGTGCCAGCAGCCAAGGGGGGGAAGGGGTCTATGGCTACACCTTC
CASSQGGEGVYGYTF
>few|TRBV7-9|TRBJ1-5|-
TGTGCCAGCAGCTTAGGCCAGGATCAGCCCCAGCATTTT
CASSLGQDQPQHF
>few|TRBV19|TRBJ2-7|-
TGTGCCAGTAGTATAGATGAAGGTACTGGTTCCTACGAGCAGTACTTC
CASSIDEGTGSYEQYF
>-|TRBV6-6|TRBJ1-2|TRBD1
TGTGCCAGCAGTACGAATCTGGGACAGGGGAACTATGGCTACACCTTC
CASSTNLGQGNYGYTF
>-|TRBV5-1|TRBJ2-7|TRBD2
TGCGCCAGCAGCCGTACGGGGGGCTCCTACGAGCAGTACTTC
CASSRTGGSYEQYF
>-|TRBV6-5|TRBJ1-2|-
TGTGCCAGCAGTTACGGAAAGGGAGGAAGAGGCTACACCTTC
CASSYGKGGRGYTF
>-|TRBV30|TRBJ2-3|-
TGTGCCTGGAGTGTACGTGGGGGAGATACGCAGTATTTT
CAWSVRGGDTQYF
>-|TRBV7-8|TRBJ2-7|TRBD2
TGTGCCAGCAGCTTAGCGCGCTCTAGCGGGATAAGCTACGAGCAGTACTTC
CASSLARSSGISYEQYF
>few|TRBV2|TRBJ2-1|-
TGTGCCAGCAGTGAGGGTGGAGTGCAGTTCTTC
CASSEGGVQFF
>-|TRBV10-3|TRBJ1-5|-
TGTGCCATCAGCTCGACAGTAACCTTACAGCCCCAGCATTTT
CAISSTVTLQPQHF
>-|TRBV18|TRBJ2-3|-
TGTGCCAGCTCACCTACCATTGCAGATACGCAGTATTTT
CASSPTIADTQYF
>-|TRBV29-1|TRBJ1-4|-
TGCAGCGTCGCGACAGGTCTGACAACTAATGAAAAACTGTTTTTT
CSVATGLTTNEKLFF
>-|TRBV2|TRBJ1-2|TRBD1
TGTGCCAGCAGGGGACAGGGAATATCCTCGAATGGCTACACCTTC
CASRGQGISSNGYTF
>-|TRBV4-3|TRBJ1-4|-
TGCGCCAGCAGCCAAGATCGGAAGGTAGGAGAAAAACTGTTTTTT
CASSQDRKVGEKLFF
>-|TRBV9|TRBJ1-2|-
TGTGCCAGCAGCCCCGTTGGGGGTGGAAGTGGTGGCTACACCTTC
CASSPVGGGSGGYTF
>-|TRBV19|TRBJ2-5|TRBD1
TGTGCCAGTAGAGACAGGGGGCGCGGGGAGACCCAGTACTTC
CASRDRGRGETQYF